A single sample is the source of the 18 T cell receptor beta chains below, sequenced in a study of CD8 T cells in ankylosing spondylitis. Via MiXCR, TCRdb re-called the 5' RACE reads, giving one row per CDR3 protein. The profile shows fewer than 200,000 distinct CDR3 sequences, approximately 10% of them singletons. The sample taken for sequencing was blood, either unsorted or a sorted T cell fraction (not recorded which). The receptor set was obtained from a female donor with ankylosing spondylitis or in good health (not recorded which).

Only a few counts were recorded for this clonotype. This chain uses TRBV5-6 with TRBJ2-5; the match to TRBD1 covers 11 bases. After removal of 4 bases from V and 4 bases from J, the junction contained 9 bases not matched to a gene. The CDR3 runs 16 residues. CDR1 and CDR2 (germline): SGHDT, YYEEEE. CDR3 DNA: TGTGCCAGCAGCACGCAAGACGGGACAGGGGGAGAGACCCAGTACTTC. The encoded protein is CASSTQDGTGGETQYF.

This clonotype was recorded many times. This chain links TRBV10-3 with TRBJ2-7; D perhaps matches TRBD1 (6 bases). This CDR3 is 14 amino acids long. The germline V gene encodes CDR1 ENHRY and CDR2 SYGVKD. Trimming removed 7 bases from V and 4 bases from J, with 17 bases in between. CDR3 loop: CAIMVGGGRYEQYF. Here the CDR3 DNA reads TGTGCCATCATGGTAGGGGGTGGTCGGTACGAGCAGTACTTC.

CDR3 amino acids: CAWSEMRYNEQFF. The DNA of the CDR3 is TGTGCCTGGAGCGAGATGAGGTACAATGAGCAGTTCTTC. This sequence joins TRBV30 and TRBJ2-1; D gene unclear. Germline V gene sequence: CDR1 GTSNPN, CDR2 SVGIG (reference sequence). This CDR3 has 13 amino acids. V was clipped by 3 bases and J by 4 bases, with 10 bases between them.

This clonotype was seen at least ten times. V usage is TRBV11-2 and J usage is TRBJ2-1; a possible D gene is TRBD1 (5 bases). CDR1 and CDR2 from the germline V gene are SGHAT and FQNNGV. Between the trimmed V and J ends, which lost 1 base and 12 bases, there was a span of 10 bases. This CDR3 region has 12 residues. The DNA for the CDR3 is TGTGCCAGCAGCTTAGTTGGTAGGGGGCAGTTCTTC. Protein sequence: CASSLVGRGQFF.

A few counts support this clonotype. This rearrangement joins TRBV27 to TRBJ2-7, with D possibly TRBD1 on 6 matching bases. Per germline, CDR1 MNHEY and CDR2 SMNVEV (reference sequence). Trimming shortened V by 3 bases and J by 6 bases, and 12 bases separated the two germline ends. The CDR3 spans 13 residues. CDR3 DNA: TGTGCCAGCAGTTTGCAGGGGCAAAGCGAGCAGTACTTC. Protein sequence: CASSLQGQSEQYF.

Only a few counts were recorded for this clonotype. V gene TRBV27 combines with J gene TRBJ2-1; D not certain. Between the trimmed V and J ends, which lost 8 bases and 3 bases, there was a span of 11 bases. This CDR3 contains 13 residues. Per germline, CDR1 MNHEY and CDR2 SMNVEV (reference sequence). The CDR3 DNA follows: TGTGCCAGCTCCAATGTTATCTACAATGAGCAGTTCTTC. Its translation is CASSNVIYNEQFF.

J is TRBJ1-3 and V is TRBV4-3, with 8 bases matching TRBD1. V trimming: 1 base; J trimming: 4 bases; junction bases outside the gene matches: 0. Germline values: CDR1 LGHNA, CDR2 YSLEER. This CDR3 contains 14 residues. In nucleotides, the CDR3 is TGCGCCAGCAGCCAAGGGACAGGGGGAAACACCATATATTTT. As protein: CASSQGTGGNTIYF.

There are a few counts of this clonotype. The V gene is TRBV5-6, the J gene TRBJ2-3; no reliable D call. Trimming took off 2 bases at V and 6 bases at J, with 10 bases between the two ends. The germline CDR1 and CDR2 sequences are SGHDT and YYEEEE. The CDR3 covers 13 residues. In nucleotides, the CDR3 is TGTGCCAGCAGCTTCCCCAGTTCTGATACGCAGTATTTT. It is translated as CASSFPSSDTQYF.

This clonotype was recorded many times. The chain is built from TRBV28 and TRBJ2-7; perhaps D is TRBD1 or TRBD2 (5 bases each). CDR1 is MDHEN and CDR2 is SYDVKM in the germline V gene. V dropped 5 bases and J dropped 0 bases, with 14 bases sitting between them. This CDR3 is 15 amino acids long. The CDR3 region has the DNA TGTGCCAGCAGTCCCATTTGGGGGAGCTCCTACGAGCAGTACTTC. It codes for CASSPIWGSSYEQYF.

This clonotype was counted a few times. This chain uses TRBV27 with TRBJ2-1; D not resolved. The CDR3 contains 14 residues. Trimming removed 4 bases from V and 7 bases from J, with 14 bases in between. Germline loops: CDR1 MNHEY, CDR2 SMNVEV (reference sequence). The CDR3 region is CASSSYRTVNEQFF. As DNA, the CDR3 is TGTGCCAGCAGTTCATATCGGACGGTTAATGAGCAGTTCTTC.

This clonotype has just a few counts. The rearrangement joins TRBV30 to TRBJ2-7; D remains ambiguous. The V and J ends lost 2 bases and 1 base respectively, with 6 bases between them. CDR3 length: 12 amino acids. Germline V gene sequence: CDR1 GTSNPN, CDR2 SVGIG (reference sequence). The DNA of the CDR3 is TGTGCCTGGAGTATCGGGTCCTACGAGCAGTACTTC. It translates to CAWSIGSYEQYF.

The rearrangement uses TRBV15 and TRBJ2-1; D is perhaps TRBD1 (6 bases). Trimming removed 3 bases at V and 10 bases at J, with 7 bases between. The CDR3 is 11 amino acids. In germline, CDR1 is LNHNV, CDR2 YYDKDF (reference sequence). CDR3 coding DNA: TGTGCCACCAGCAGCGGGACAGAGCAGTTCTTC. This gives the protein CATSSGTEQFF.

The chain uses TRBV6-5 and TRBJ2-3, with a tentative D call TRBD2 (7 bases). Germline CDR1 and CDR2: MNHEY and SVGAGI. The CDR3 totals 17 residues. Trimming took off 2 bases at V and 3 bases at J, with 18 bases between the two ends. CDR3 amino acids: CASSYPRGREYTDTQYF. The CDR3 DNA reads as TGTGCCAGCAGTTACCCCCGGGGGCGGGAGTATACAGATACGCAGTATTTT.

The genes are TRBV25-1 and TRBJ2-7; D perhaps matches TRBD1 (5 bases). V was shortened by 1 base and J by 9 bases, with 13 bases between the two germline ends. The CDR3 extends over 13 amino acids. Germline V lookup: CDR1 MGHDK, CDR2 SYGVNS. The CDR3 loop is CASSEWAGKRQYF. For the CDR3, the DNA is TGTGCCAGCAGTGAATGGGCAGGGAAAAGGCAGTACTTC.

This clonotype showed up many times. The chain links TRBV7-9 to TRBJ2-5; D unclear. V lost 5 bases and J 5 bases, leaving 12 bases between the germline ends. The CDR3 loop spans 13 amino acids. The germline V gene has CDR1 SEHNR and CDR2 FQNEAQ (reference sequence). The CDR3 sequence: CASSLDPRETQYF. The CDR3, as DNA: TGTGCCAGCAGCCTTGACCCAAGGGAGACCCAGTACTTC. The full variable domain, rest sourced from reference TRBV7-9 and TRBJ2-5, is DTGVSQNPRHKITKRGQNVTFRCDPISEHNRLYWYRQTLGQGPEFLTYFQNEAQLEKSRLLSDRFSAERPKGSFSTLEIQRTEQGDSAMYLCASSLDPRETQYFGPGTRLLVL.

The sample holds a few counts of this clonotype. The rearrangement uses TRBV29-1 and TRBJ2-7, with D perhaps matching TRBD1 (6 bases). This CDR3 spans 12 amino acids. With 5 bases removed from V and 6 bases from J, the gap between germline ends came to 14 bases. Germline lookup yields CDR1 SQVTM and CDR2 ANQGSEA. Here the CDR3 reads CSVLEGGSEQYF. The CDR3 bases are TGCAGCGTTCTTGAAGGGGGAAGCGAGCAGTACTTC.

This chain links TRBV28 with TRBJ1-5; 8 nucleotides line up with TRBD1. The CDR3 spans 15 residues. Germline V gives CDR1 MDHEN, CDR2 SYDVKM. V was clipped by 6 bases and J by 4 bases; unmatched bases: 8. CDR3 nucleotides: TGTGCCAGCAGCTCACAGGGGGGCCCAAATCAGCCCCAGCATTTT. Its translation: CASSSQGGPNQPQHF.

This CDR3 is CASSLSQGNQPQHF. For the CDR3, the DNA is TGTGCCAGCAGCTTAAGCCAGGGCAATCAGCCCCAGCATTTT. This rearrangement joins TRBV7-9 to TRBJ1-5; D not certain. The germline gives CDR1 SEHNR, CDR2 FQNEAQ (reference sequence). The CDR3 contains 14 residues. Between the trimmed V and J ends, which lost 2 bases and 2 bases, there was a span of 7 bases.